The rows below give T cell receptor beta chains drawn from one sample of a study of T-cell memory formation after mild COVID-19. Each CDR3 protein gets one entry after TCRdb re-called the 5' RACE reads with MiXCR. Of 15,000 to 20,000 distinct CDR3 sequences detected, 20% to 30% appear once; the ten largest clones hold around 60%. Sequencing was carried out using PBMCs or a T cell subset sorted from them (not recorded which). These receptors were taken from a man aged 18 to 29 who had mild COVID-19 (a few samples of this study predate the infection). Cell type and time point are not known. The CDR3 runs from the conserved cysteine through the conserved F or W. A D gene is named only where the DNA matches it firmly. For some rows the clone size is stated as once, few or many, or as a class when expanded; others skip it.

>many|TRBV4-3|.|TRBJ2-7
CASSQDSGGASYEQYF
TGCGCCAGCAGCCAAGATTCGGGGGGCGCCTCCTACGAGCAGTACTTC
>.|TRBV4-3|TRBD2|TRBJ2-7
CASSPYGGGYEQYF
TGCGCCAGCAGCCCTTATGGGGGGGGCTACGAGCAGTACTTC
>.|TRBV6-2/TRBV6-3|TRBD2|TRBJ2-1
CASSPGTSGVNEQFF
TGTGCCAGCAGCCCCGGGACTAGCGGGGTCAATGAGCAGTTCTTC
>.|TRBV7-6|TRBD2|TRBJ2-3
CASSTPFSGRGEPDTQYF
TGTGCCAGCAGCACGCCTTTTAGCGGGAGGGGGGAACCGGATACGCAGTATTTT
>few|TRBV29-1|TRBD1|TRBJ2-5
CSVDGQGETQYF
TGCAGCGTTGATGGACAGGGAGAGACCCAGTACTTC
>.|TRBV7-9|TRBD2|TRBJ2-7
CASSPQGAGSYEQYF
TGTGCCAGCAGCCCCCAAGGAGCGGGATCCTACGAGCAGTACTTC
>.|TRBV6-6|.|TRBJ2-1
CASRIRDRDEQFF
TGTGCCAGCAGGATAAGAGATCGGGACGAGCAGTTCTTC
>many|TRBV6-6|.|TRBJ1-4
CASSYGAQAHEKLFF
TGTGCCAGCAGTTATGGGGCGCAGGCTCATGAAAAACTGTTTTTT
>few|TRBV11-1|TRBD2|TRBJ2-1
CASSFSGALSSYNEQFF
TGTGCCAGCAGCTTTAGCGGGGCCCTAAGCTCCTACAATGAGCAGTTCTTC
>few|TRBV28|.|TRBJ2-3
CASSFRDISTDTQYF
TGTGCCAGCAGTTTCCGGGACATAAGCACAGATACGCAGTATTTT
>.|TRBV6-5|.|TRBJ2-3
CASSYNVQGPDTQYF
TGTGCCAGCAGTTACAATGTTCAGGGGCCAGATACGCAGTATTTT
>many|TRBV7-2|TRBD2|TRBJ2-3
CASSLRTREDTQYF
TGTGCCAGCAGCTTACGGACTAGAGAAGATACGCAGTATTTT
>.|TRBV27|.|TRBJ2-7
CASRVLGAYEQYF
TGTGCCAGCCGAGTTTTAGGGGCCTACGAGCAGTACTTC
>many|TRBV6-2/TRBV6-3|.|TRBJ2-5
CASSREPQETQYF
TGTGCCAGCAGTCGGGAACCCCAAGAGACCCAGTACTTC
>many|TRBV12-3/TRBV12-4|.|TRBJ2-5
CASRLSKETQYF
TGTGCCAGCAGACTCTCAAAAGAGACCCAGTACTTC
>many|TRBV6-1|.|TRBJ2-2
CASSTGELFF
TGTGCCAGCAGTACGGGGGAGCTGTTTTTT
>many|TRBV27|.|TRBJ1-5
CASSLLGFTNQPQHF
TGTGCCAGCAGTCTCCTTGGGTTTACCAATCAGCCCCAGCATTTT
>.|TRBV6-5|.|TRBJ2-3
CASSTWGAYRIDTQYF
TGTGCCAGCAGTACCTGGGGCGCCTATCGGATAGATACGCAGTATTTT
>many|TRBV10-3|.|TRBJ2-3
CAISVGGPSPNTQYF
TGTGCCATCAGTGTGGGCGGGCCAAGCCCAAATACGCAGTATTTT
>.|TRBV12-3/TRBV12-4|.|TRBJ1-2
CASSLGILGGYTF
TGTGCCAGCAGTTTGGGCATCCTAGGCGGCTACACCTTC
>many|TRBV28|.|TRBJ1-6
CASSLSWFDDSPLHF
TGTGCCAGCAGTTTATCATGGTTCGACGATTCACCCCTCCACTTT
>many|TRBV7-9|.|TRBJ1-1
CASSHPTATEAFF
TGTGCCAGCAGCCATCCCACCGCGACTGAAGCTTTCTTT
>many|TRBV7-8|.|TRBJ2-5
CASTKPRGETQYF
TGTGCCAGCACCAAACCCAGGGGAGAGACCCAGTACTTC
>few|TRBV6-2/TRBV6-3|.|TRBJ2-2
CASSTGQLNTGELFF
TGTGCCAGCAGTACAGGACAGTTGAACACCGGGGAGCTGTTTTTT
>many|TRBV11-2|.|TRBJ2-3
CASSLVPLRRADTQYF
TGTGCCAGCAGCTTAGTACCGCTAAGAAGAGCAGATACGCAGTATTTT
>.|TRBV7-9|.|TRBJ1-2
CASSLVPDYYGYTF
TGTGCCAGCAGCTTAGTTCCGGACTACTATGGCTACACCTTC
>many|TRBV27|TRBD2|TRBJ2-1
CASSLSGGPANEQFF
TGTGCCAGCAGTCTAAGCGGGGGCCCAGCCAATGAGCAGTTCTTC
>many|TRBV4-1|.|TRBJ2-5
CASSHPSKGRRETQYF
TGCGCCAGCAGCCATCCATCTAAAGGTCGGAGGGAGACCCAGTACTTC
>many|TRBV4-3|.|TRBJ2-7
CASSQGGSEQYF
TGCGCCAGCAGCCAAGGAGGCTCCGAGCAGTACTTC
>medium-sized|TRBV10-3|.|TRBJ1-3
CAIMRDTTGNTIYF
TGTGCCATCATGAGGGATACGACTGGAAACACCATATATTTT
>many|TRBV7-2|.|TRBJ2-5
CASSPLRDLQETQYF
TGTGCCAGCAGCCCATTGAGGGACTTACAAGAGACCCAGTACTTC
>few|TRBV5-4|.|TRBJ1-2
CASSLAMGNYGYTF
TGTGCCAGCAGCTTGGCCATGGGTAACTATGGCTACACCTTC
>many|TRBV4-3|.|TRBJ2-7
CASSQEGPGAGYEQYF
TGCGCCAGCAGCCAAGAGGGGCCGGGGGCGGGCTACGAGCAGTACTTC
>.|TRBV5-1|.|TRBJ2-2
CASSFWQGFAGELFF
TGCGCCAGCAGCTTCTGGCAGGGTTTCGCCGGGGAGCTGTTTTTT
>many|TRBV7-3|.|TRBJ2-2
CASSRGPAGNTGELFF
TGTGCCAGCAGCCGAGGCCCCGCGGGGAACACCGGGGAGCTGTTTTTT
>.|TRBV27|.|TRBJ1-1
CASSPDPLENTEAFF
TGTGCCAGCAGTCCGGACCCCCTGGAAAACACTGAAGCTTTCTTT
>many|TRBV5-1|.|TRBJ2-7
CASSFMGAYEQYF
TGCGCCAGCAGCTTCATGGGCGCCTACGAGCAGTACTTC
>few|TRBV7-2|.|TRBJ2-3
CASSLNKIADYDTQYF
TGTGCCAGCAGCTTAAATAAAATAGCCGACTACGATACGCAGTATTTT
>many|TRBV12-3/TRBV12-4|TRBD2|TRBJ2-7
CASSSPGAGELYEQYF
TGTGCCAGCAGTTCCCCGGGAGCGGGGGAGCTCTACGAGCAGTACTTC
>many|TRBV3-1|.|TRBJ2-2
CASSPRGTGELFF
TGTGCCAGCAGCCCCCGAGGCACCGGGGAGCTGTTTTTT
>few|TRBV18|TRBD1|TRBJ2-7
CASSPDYWDSPAEQYF
TGTGCCAGCTCACCGGATTACTGGGACAGCCCTGCCGAGCAGTACTTC
>many|TRBV12-3/TRBV12-4|.|TRBJ2-2
CASNNLPSGELFF
TGTGCCAGCAATAATTTACCCTCCGGGGAGCTGTTTTTT
>.|TRBV30|.|TRBJ1-1
CAWDEGRTEAFF
TGTGCCTGGGATGAGGGTCGGACTGAAGCTTTCTTT
>few|TRBV7-6|.|TRBJ1-1
CASSLGRRNTEAFF
TGTGCCAGCAGCCTCGGACGGCGGAACACTGAAGCTTTCTTT
>many|TRBV7-6|.|TRBJ1-5
CASSLVLDQPQHF
TGTGCCAGCAGCTTAGTTCTCGATCAGCCCCAGCATTTT
>many|TRBV6-6|.|TRBJ1-1
CASSYRVGTEAFF
TGTGCCAGCAGTTACAGGGTGGGCACTGAAGCTTTCTTT
>few|TRBV27|.|TRBJ2-7
CASSPVARVYNSEQYF
TGTGCCAGCAGCCCCGTGGCGCGGGTTTATAACTCCGAGCAGTACTTC
>many|TRBV4-3|.|TRBJ1-5
CASSHRRRGKDSNQPQHF
TGCGCCAGCAGCCACAGGAGAAGAGGGAAAGATAGCAATCAGCCCCAGCATTTT
>few|TRBV5-6|TRBD2|TRBJ2-7
CASSSGLAGVNPYEQYF
TGTGCCAGCAGCTCGGGACTAGCGGGGGTAAATCCCTACGAGCAGTACTTC
>.|TRBV29-1|.|TRBJ2-7
CSVIARSTEQYF
TGCAGCGTGATAGCGCGAAGTACGGAGCAGTACTTC
>many|TRBV20-1|.|TRBJ2-1
CSATPPAGFFEQFF
TGCAGTGCTACCCCTCCGGCAGGGTTTTTTGAGCAGTTCTTC
>many|TRBV5-6|.|TRBJ2-1
CASSLGAWGQFF
TGTGCCAGCAGCTTGGGGGCTTGGGGGCAGTTCTTC
>many|TRBV3-1|.|TRBJ1-2
CASRPTPVGDYGYTF
TGTGCCAGCAGGCCAACCCCAGTGGGGGACTATGGCTACACCTTC
>.|TRBV5-4|.|TRBJ1-1
CASSLESKGTEAFF
TGTGCCAGCAGCTTGGAATCGAAGGGGACTGAAGCTTTCTTT
>.|TRBV4-3|.|TRBJ2-7
CASSQVVRAEQYF
TGCGCCAGCAGCCAAGTTGTCCGGGCCGAGCAGTACTTC
>.|TRBV5-1|.|TRBJ2-7
CASSREQDYEQYF
TGCGCCAGCAGCAGGGAGCAAGACTACGAGCAGTACTTC
>few|TRBV28|TRBD2|TRBJ2-1
CASSLTSGGIDEQFF
TGTGCCAGCAGTCTTACTAGCGGGGGTATCGATGAGCAGTTCTTC
>.|TRBV7-2|TRBD2|TRBJ2-1
CASSLGTSGDYNEQFF
TGTGCCAGCAGCCTTGGGACTAGCGGGGACTACAATGAGCAGTTCTTC
>.|TRBV4-3|TRBD2|TRBJ2-7
CASSQDEGRGGLFEQYF
TGCGCCAGCAGCCAAGATGAGGGTCGGGGGGGCCTCTTTGAGCAGTACTTC
>few|TRBV10-3|TRBD1|TRBJ2-3
CAISVRGQGSDTQYF
TGTGCCATCAGTGTGCGCGGACAGGGGTCAGATACGCAGTATTTT